Presented here are 26 T cell receptor beta chains from one specimen sequenced in a study of T cells in Graves' hyperthyroidism and ophthalmopathy. RNA transcripts yielded amplified TCR beta CDR3 regions. HTBI primers were employed in a first-round RT-PCR of the TCR CDR3. TCRdb reprocessed the multiplex PCR reads with MiXCR, giving one entry per CDR3 protein. The sample lists about 500,000 distinct CDR3 sequences; 15% to 20% were seen once. Sequenced: blood. The receptors were sampled from a woman between 25 and 40 years old with Graves' ophthalmopathy.

This rearrangement joins TRBV7-6 to TRBJ2-1; TRBD2 matches at 8 bases. Unmatched junction bases numbered 10, after V lost 1 base and J lost 8 bases. The CDR3 has 16 residues. In germline, CDR1 is SGHVS, CDR2 FNYEAQ. CDR3 sequence (DNA): TGTGCCAGCAGCTTAGTTGGCGGGAGGTCAGACGATGAGCAGTTCTTC. Translation: CASSLVGGRSDDEQFF. Combining the CDR3 with reference TRBV7-6 and TRBJ2-1 gives the whole variable domain GAGVSQSPRYKVTKRGQDVALRCDPISGHVSLYWYRQALGQGPEFLTYFNYEAQQDKSGLPNDRFSAERPEGSISTLTIQRTEQRDSAMYRCASSLVGGRSDDEQFFGPGTRLTVL.

This clonotype was recorded many times. The chain uses TRBV20-1 and TRBJ2-5; the D gene is possibly TRBD2 (5 bases). The CDR3 is 15 residues long. Trimming cost V 5 bases and J 5 bases, with 21 bases left between them. Germline values: CDR1 DFQATT, CDR2 SNEGSKA (reference sequence). The CDR3 protein is CSAPASLDSRETQYF. CDR3 DNA: TGCAGTGCTCCCGCTTCACTGGACTCTCGGGAGACCCAGTACTTC.

This clonotype was picked up many times. This chain joins TRBV29-1 and TRBJ2-1, with 8 bases lining up with TRBD1. Germline CDR1 and CDR2: SQVTM and ANQGSEA. The ends lost 6 bases at V and 4 bases at J; junction bases unmatched: 8. The CDR3 is made up of 14 amino acids. The CDR3, as DNA: TGCAGCGTCGACGGGACAGGCTTATACAATGAGCAGTTCTTC. This gives the protein CSVDGTGLYNEQFF.

The sample holds many counts of this clonotype. This chain connects TRBV28 to TRBJ1-1, with unresolved D. V dropped 5 bases and J dropped 4 bases, with 11 bases sitting between them. Germline loops: CDR1 MDHEN, CDR2 SYDVKM. The CDR3 totals 13 residues. The CDR3: CASSRPWGTEAFF. The CDR3 coding sequence is TGTGCCAGCAGTCGACCTTGGGGCACTGAAGCTTTCTTT.

This clonotype has just a few counts. In DNA, the CDR3 is TGTGCCAGCAGGGGTCTACTAGCCAAAAACATTCAGTACTTC. Protein product: CASRGLLAKNIQYF. The V and J genes are TRBV27 and TRBJ2-4; D gene unclear. The CDR3 consists of 14 residues. V gave up 6 bases and J gave up 0 bases, with 9 bases separating them. Germline CDR1 MNHEY, CDR2 SMNVEV (reference sequence).

This clonotype was seen a few times. This chain joins TRBV20-1 and TRBJ1-5, with D unclear. The V and J ends lost 3 bases and 5 bases respectively, with 11 bases between them. CDR3 length: 13 residues. Germline CDR1 is DFQATT and CDR2 is SNEGSKA (reference sequence). CDR3 DNA sequence: TGCAGTGCTAGCGTCACAGCAGATCAGCCCCAGCATTTT. Its translation is CSASVTADQPQHF.

The rearrangement uses TRBV7-9 and TRBJ2-7; no reliable D call. Per the germline V gene, CDR1 is SEHNR and CDR2 is FQNEAQ (reference sequence). CDR3 size: 12 residues. With 4 bases removed from V and 5 bases from J, the gap between germline ends came to 9 bases. CDR3 bases: TGTGCCAGCAGCTCCTGGTCTCACGAGCAGTACTTC. Protein product: CASSSWSHEQYF.

This clonotype showed up just a few times. The chain links TRBV7-9 to TRBJ2-4, with 7 positions matching TRBD2. V was clipped by 8 bases and J by 1 base; unmatched bases: 8. CDR3 size: 15 residues. Germline V gives CDR1 SEHNR, CDR2 FQNEAQ (reference sequence). The DNA for the CDR3 is TGTGCCAGCGGGGGTGGGGAGGGGGCCAAAAACATTCAGTACTTC. It encodes CASGGGEGAKNIQYF. Full variable domain (rest looked up from reference TRBV7-9 and TRBJ2-4): DTGVSQNPRHKITKRGQNVTFRCDPISEHNRLYWYRQTLGQGPEFLTYFQNEAQLEKSRLLSDRFSAERPKGSFSTLEIQRTEQGDSAMYLCASGGGEGAKNIQYFGAGTRLSVL.

This clonotype was recorded at least ten times. V is TRBV20-1 and J is TRBJ2-5, with a possible D match to TRBD1 (5 bases). The CDR3 runs to 12 residues. In germline, CDR1 is DFQATT, CDR2 SNEGSKA (reference sequence). CDR3 nucleotides: TGCAGCGTTAAGGGGAAGGGGGAGACCCAGTACTTC. Its translation is CSVKGKGETQYF.

The V call is TRBV28, the J call TRBJ1-6; D is ambiguous. Trimming took 6 bases from V and 6 from J, leaving 18 bases between them. In germline, CDR1 is MDHEN, CDR2 SYDVKM. The CDR3 is 16 residues long. CDR3 sequence (DNA): TGTGCCAGCAGACTCCTGGGCAACTCGTTTAATTCACCCCTCCACTTT. This sequence encodes CASRLLGNSFNSPLHF.

In the case of this clonotype: A much larger clonotype is one base distant, so this may be a read error. The chain combines TRBV2 with TRBJ2-1; D remains unclear. The length of the CDR3 is 11 residues. CDR1 is SNHLY, CDR2 FYNNEI, per germline. Deletions cut 6 bases from V and 8 bases from J, with 8 bases between. In DNA form, the CDR3 reads TGTGCCAGCAGGACGTATGATGAGCAGTTCTTC. Translation gives CASRTYDEQFF.

This clonotype occurred once. At one boundary the junction diverges from the germline segment, which might be a read error. This rearrangement joins TRBV7-8 to TRBJ2-7, with 11 bases matching TRBD2. The CDR3 has 16 amino acids. From germline, CDR1 is SGHVS and CDR2 FQNEAQ. CDR3: CASSSPTSGSSYGQYF. The CDR3 DNA reads TGTGCCAGCAGCTCTCCCACTAGCGGGAGCTCCTACGGGCAGTACTTC.

This clonotype was detected many times. The chain has TRBV20-1 and TRBJ2-1, with D unclear. In germline, CDR1 is DFQATT, CDR2 SNEGSKA (reference sequence). The CDR3 spans 13 residues. Trimming removed 3 bases at V and 0 bases at J, with 6 bases between. The DNA for the CDR3 is TGCAGTGCTAGCAAGAGCTCCTACAATGAGCAGTTCTTC. It specifies CSASKSSYNEQFF.

This clonotype appeared a few times. The J gene is TRBJ2-1, the V gene TRBV29-1; the match to TRBD2 covers 12 bases. Unmatched junction bases numbered 6, after V lost 3 bases and J lost 9 bases. Germline-derived CDR1 and CDR2 are SQVTM and ANQGSEA. The CDR3 runs to 14 residues. The CDR3 sequence is CSVDAKGLAGEQFF. CDR3 bases: TGCAGCGTTGATGCTAAGGGACTAGCGGGTGAGCAGTTCTTC.

This chain uses TRBV4-3 with TRBJ2-3; 16 bases fit TRBD2. This CDR3 has 22 residues. Germline values: CDR1 LGHNA, CDR2 YSLEER. Trimming at V came to 0 bases and at J to 1 base, leaving 13 bases not matched to a gene. DNA of the CDR3: TGCGCCAGCAGCCAAGAGGGTACCGGGACTAGCGGGAGGGGTACTTGCACAGATACGCAGTATTTT. Translated: CASSQEGTGTSGRGTCTDTQYF.

In the case of this clonotype: No DNA is shown, since the ends of the CDR3 on it are uncertain; the CDR3 is the one TCRdb lists. The J gene is TRBJ1-5, the V gene TRBV5-1. The CDR3 is 23 residues long, ends included. Germline lookup yields CDR1 SGHRS and CDR2 YFSETQ. CDR3 residues: CASSLVGREYEQYFGPGNQPQHF.

This clonotype was seen a few times. The chain has TRBV7-3 and TRBJ2-1; D possibly uses TRBD1 or TRBD2 (5 bases each). V gave up 5 bases and J gave up 5 bases, with 16 bases separating them. The length of the CDR3 is 15 residues. Germline assignment: CDR1 SGHTA and CDR2 FQGTGA. CDR3 protein: CASSAGDGSNNEQFF. The CDR3 DNA sequence: TGTGCCAGCAGCGCCGGGGACGGGTCAAACAATGAGCAGTTCTTC.

There are many counts of this clonotype. The V gene is TRBV20-1, the J gene TRBJ2-4, with 8 bases matching TRBD1. The CDR3 runs 18 residues. CDR1 is DFQATT and CDR2 is SNEGSKA in the germline V gene (reference sequence). The J segment lost 0 bases and the V segment lost 3 bases, leaving 13 bases of the junction unmatched. The CDR3 DNA reads TGCAGTGCTAGCCGACAGGGGTCACTCCTATCAGCCAAAAACATTCAGTACTTC. This sequence encodes CSASRQGSLLSAKNIQYF.

This chain connects TRBV11-2 to TRBJ2-2; 11 bases are a match to TRBD2. Germline CDR1 and CDR2: SGHAT and FQNNGV. After removal of 6 bases from V and 4 bases from J, the junction contained 4 bases not matched to a gene. The CDR3 sequence is 15 residues long. The CDR3: CASSPSGRITGELFF. DNA for the CDR3: TGTGCCAGCAGTCCTAGCGGGAGGATCACCGGGGAGCTGTTTTTT.

In this sample, this clonotype turned up many times. This chain uses TRBV30 with TRBJ2-1, with TRBD2 as a possible D gene (7 bases). Trimming left V 0 bases short and J 5 bases short, with 26 bases between. The CDR3 is 19 residues long. CDR1 and CDR2 from the germline V gene are GTSNPN and SVGIG (reference sequence). CDR3 loop: CAWSVGRVKGGGQHNEQFF. CDR3 nucleotides: TGTGCCTGGAGTGTCGGACGGGTCAAGGGGGGAGGGCAACACAATGAGCAGTTCTTC.

At least ten counts were recorded for this clonotype. This rearrangement joins TRBV28 to TRBJ1-1; D is ambiguous. The CDR3 is made up of 14 amino acids. V lost 5 bases, J lost 0 bases, and 10 bases lay in between. Germline V lookup: CDR1 MDHEN, CDR2 SYDVKM. CDR3 DNA: TGTGCCAGCAGTCCATTAACAGTGAACACTGAAGCTTTCTTT. It specifies CASSPLTVNTEAFF.

The table lists this clonotype with many counts. The CDR3 DNA is TGTGCCAGCAGGTCAGCTTCCAAGTACGAGCAGTACTTC. This encodes CASRSASKYEQYF. J is TRBJ2-7 and V is TRBV28, with D uncertain. Looked up from germline, CDR1 is MDHEN and CDR2 is SYDVKM. Between the trimmed V and J ends, which lost 6 bases and 4 bases, there was a span of 13 bases. CDR3 size: 13 residues.

The rearrangement uses TRBV5-1 and TRBJ1-2; tentatively, D is TRBD1 (6 bases). The V gene lost 2 bases and the J gene lost 6 bases, with 17 bases spanning the gap. Germline-derived CDR1 and CDR2 are SGHRS and YFSETQ. This CDR3 comprises 15 residues. This CDR3 reads CASSFDRPSSDGYTF. As DNA, the CDR3 is TGCGCCAGCAGCTTTGACAGGCCCTCTTCAGATGGCTACACCTTC.

The chain links TRBV7-8 to TRBJ2-1; TRBD1 agrees at 9 bases. The CDR3 has 15 residues. V dropped 5 bases and J dropped 8; count of bases not matched to a gene: 10. Per germline, CDR1 SGHVS and CDR2 FQNEAQ. The CDR3 DNA reads as TGTGCCAGCAGCGGGGGGGGGGACAGGGCCCATGAGCAGTTCTTC. It is translated as CASSGGGDRAHEQFF.

This sequence joins TRBV20-1 and TRBJ2-5; 7 bases line up with TRBD1. Germline CDR1 reads DFQATT; CDR2 reads SNEGSKA (reference sequence). The CDR3 length is 9 residues. CDR3 DNA sequence: TGCAGCCAGACAGGGTCCCAGTACTTC. This encodes CSQTGSQYF.

Ten or more counts support this clonotype. The chain couples TRBV29-1 to TRBJ2-3; D call uncertain. Germline V lookup: CDR1 SQVTM, CDR2 ANQGSEA. This CDR3 contains 13 residues. Trimming removed 3 bases at V and 4 bases at J, with 11 bases between. The CDR3 bases are TGCAGCGTTGATGGCACGGTCCCAGATACGCAGTATTTT. This codes for CSVDGTVPDTQYF.